These 21 T cell receptor beta chains were all obtained from the same sample, sequenced in a study of T cells in localized non-small cell lung cancer. Measured with immunoSEQ multiplex PCR; TCRdb has only the in-frame clones, and not every one. The data contain about 24,000 clones, roughly four fifths of them singletons. The specimen comprised PBMCs, sampled before any cancer treatment. These receptors were obtained from a man aged 35-75 years with stage II lung adenocarcinoma.

This clone was counted a single time. This chain joins TRBV5-1 and TRBJ1-2; 9 nucleotides agree with TRBD1. Trimming took 2 bases from V and 8 from J; bases not matched to a gene: 7. CDR1 is SGHRS, CDR2 YFSETQ, per germline. The CDR3 runs to 14 residues. CDR3 DNA sequence: TGCGCCAGCAGCTTCCGGGACAGGGATAACGGCTACACCTTC. Translating it yields CASSFRDRDNGYTF. The whole variable domain, remainder taken from reference TRBV5-1 and TRBJ1-2, is KAGVTQTPRYLIKTRGQQVTLSCSPISGHRSVSWYQQTPGQGLQFLFEYFSETQRNKGNFPGRFSGRQFSNSRSEMNVSTLELGDSALYLCASSFRDRDNGYTFGSGTRLTVV.

The rearrangement joins TRBV18 to TRBJ2-1; 11 bases line up with TRBD2. The CDR3 runs 19 residues. The germline V gene has CDR1 KGHSH and CDR2 LQKENI. Trimming took 0 bases from V and 0 from J; bases not matched to a gene: 7. This CDR3 reads CASSPPRTSGLRSYNEQFF. The CDR3 nucleotides read TGTGCCAGCTCACCACCGAGGACTAGCGGGTTGCGCTCCTACAATGAGCAGTTCTTC. The variable domain in full, completed from reference TRBV18 and TRBJ2-1, reads NAGVMQNPRHLVRRRGQEARLRCSPMKGHSHVYWYRQLPEEGLKFMVYLQKENIIDESGMPKERFSAEFPKEGPSILRIQQVVRGDSAAYFCASSPPRTSGLRSYNEQFFGPGTRLTVL.

This clone was counted only a few times. At the DNA level, this CDR3 is encoded by other sequences in the same sample as well. The J gene is TRBJ1-2, the V gene TRBV14; D ambiguous. The V and J ends lost 0 bases and 5 bases respectively, with 4 bases between them. The CDR3 has 12 residues. CDR1 SGHDN and CDR2 FVKESK come from the germline V gene. Here the CDR3 DNA reads TGTGCCAGCAGCCAAGACCGGTATGGCTACACCTTC. It is translated as CASSQDRYGYTF.

The CDR3 sequence is CASSIGQGPFKQYF. The CDR3 bases are TGTGCCAGCAGCATCGGACAGGGGCCCTTTAAGCAGTACTTC. The V call is TRBV28, the J call TRBJ2-7; TRBD1 agrees at 9 bases. CDR3 length equals 14 residues. V trimming: 6 bases; J trimming: 8 bases; junction bases outside the gene matches: 11. Germline V gives CDR1 MDHEN, CDR2 SYDVKM.

The rearrangement uses TRBV5-1 and TRBJ2-1; 7 nucleotides agree with TRBD2. Germline CDR1 is SGHRS and CDR2 is YFSETQ. V lost 4 bases and J lost 0; bases outside the gene matches: 4. The CDR3 is made up of 15 amino acids. The CDR3 loop is CASSTSGASYNEQFF. For the CDR3, the DNA is TGCGCCAGCAGCACCAGCGGGGCCTCCTACAATGAGCAGTTCTTC.

This chain uses TRBV19 with TRBJ2-5; TRBD2 matches at 7 bases. Per the germline V gene, CDR1 is LNHDA and CDR2 is SQIVND (reference sequence). This CDR3 spans 14 amino acids. V gave up 7 bases and J gave up 5 bases; unmatched junction bases: 10. The CDR3 DNA reads as TGTGCCAGTACCGCGCGGGAGATGGGGGAGACCCAGTACTTC. As protein: CASTAREMGETQYF.

J is TRBJ1-5 and V is TRBV6-6, with D unclear. This CDR3 spans 13 amino acids. Germline CDR1 MNHNY, CDR2 SVGAGI (reference sequence). V lost 5 bases and J 4 bases, leaving 9 bases between the germline ends. This CDR3 is CASSNKENQPQHF. Written as DNA, the CDR3 is TGTGCCAGCAGTAACAAGGAGAATCAGCCCCAGCATTTT.

The gene calls are TRBV9 and TRBJ2-2; TRBD2 matches at 8 bases. The J segment lost 7 bases and the V segment lost 4 bases, leaving 6 bases of the junction unmatched. This CDR3 spans 14 amino acids. Germline CDR1 SGDLS, CDR2 YYNGEE. The CDR3: CASSSSSGFGELFF. For the CDR3, the DNA is TGTGCCAGCAGCTCATCTAGCGGGTTCGGGGAGCTGTTTTTT.

This chain joins TRBV7-6 and TRBJ2-1; D may be TRBD1 (5 bases). Germline loops: CDR1 SGHVS, CDR2 FNYEAQ. Deletions cut 10 bases from V and 4 bases from J, with 14 bases between. The CDR3 covers 13 residues. The CDR3 sequence: CATAGWGYNEQFF. The CDR3 DNA is TGTGCCACCGCAGGGTGGGGATACAATGAGCAGTTCTTC.

This clone was counted between two and nine times. The rearrangement links TRBV6-6 to TRBJ1-5, with TRBD1 matching over 9 bases. Germline values: CDR1 MNHNY, CDR2 SVGAGI (reference sequence). This CDR3 spans 15 amino acids. The trim removed 6 bases at V and 4 bases at J, leaving 7 bases unmatched. This CDR3 reads CASSLTGGGNQPQHF. The CDR3, as DNA: TGTGCCAGCAGCTTAACAGGGGGCGGGAATCAGCCCCAGCATTTT.

The chain is built from TRBV9 and TRBJ2-1; D is undetermined. V lost 3 bases, J lost 8 bases, and 15 bases lay in between. Germline values: CDR1 SGDLS, CDR2 YYNGEE. This CDR3 has 14 residues. DNA of the CDR3: TGTGCCAGCAGCGGATTAGTAGGGTTCGATGAGCAGTTCTTC. Encoded protein: CASSGLVGFDEQFF.

J is TRBJ2-2 and V is TRBV2; D uncertain. The CDR3 totals 14 residues. Between the trimmed V and J ends, which lost 0 bases and 7 bases, there was a span of 9 bases. CDR1 is SNHLY and CDR2 is FYNNEI in the germline V gene. The CDR3 nucleotides are TGTGCCAGCAGTGAAGCGCTTCGAGGCGGGGAGCTGTTTTTT. It yields the protein CASSEALRGGELFF.

V is TRBV16 and J is TRBJ1-1, with 8 positions matching TRBD1. This CDR3 is built from 15 residues. CDR1 KGHSY and CDR2 FQNENV come from the germline V gene. V trimming: 0 bases; J trimming: 3 bases; junction bases outside the gene matches: 3. The CDR3 bases are TGTGCCAGCAGCCAATCGCAGGGGGCCTACACTGAAGCTTTCTTT. As protein: CASSQSQGAYTEAFF. The whole variable domain, filled in from reference TRBV16 and TRBJ1-1, reads GEEVAQTPKHLVRGEGQKAKLYCAPIKGHSYVFWYQQVLKNEFKFLISFQNENVFDETGMPKERFSAKCLPNSPCSLEIQATKLEDSAVYFCASSQSQGAYTEAFFGQGTRLTVV.

This rearrangement joins TRBV4-2 to TRBJ2-5, with D maybe TRBD1 (7 bases). Germline CDR1 is LGHNA and CDR2 is YNFKEQ. The V gene lost 0 bases and the J gene lost 11 bases, with 34 bases spanning the gap. The CDR3 is 20 residues long. The CDR3: CASSQDLGVTGQLGGFSQYF. For the CDR3, the DNA is TGTGCCAGCAGCCAAGATCTTGGGGTTACGGGACAGCTAGGGGGGTTCTCACAGTACTTC.

V is TRBV21-1 and J is TRBJ2-1; the table's D gene call, TRBD1, was not cross checked with the DNA. TRBV21-1 is an annotated pseudogene. There are 14 residues in the CDR3. This CDR3 is CASKQGNLYNEQFF. The CDR3 DNA follows: TGTGCCAGCAAACAGGGAAACCTCTACAATGAGCAGTTCTTC.

The gene calls are TRBV6-6 and TRBJ1-1; D uncertain. This CDR3 region has 14 residues. The V and J ends lost 4 bases and 1 base respectively, with 10 bases between them. Germline CDR1 and CDR2: MNHNY and SVGAGI (reference sequence). The CDR3 spells CASSSGRPNTEAFF. CDR3 DNA: TGTGCCAGCAGTTCTGGACGGCCGAACACTGAAGCTTTCTTT.

This clone was picked up one time. The chain employs TRBV29-1 and TRBJ2-1; D is undetermined. The CDR3 has 12 amino acids. Germline-derived CDR1 and CDR2 are SQVTM and ANQGSEA. Trimming pared 4 bases from V and 6 bases from J, leaving 10 bases between. CDR3 residues: CSVAGPSNEQFF. DNA of the CDR3: TGCAGCGTTGCCGGCCCGTCCAATGAGCAGTTCTTC.

The chain joins TRBV6-5 to TRBJ2-2; 13 nucleotides line up with TRBD2. Germline trimming cut 2 bases from V and 6 bases from J; bases unmatched to any gene: 0. This CDR3 spans 15 amino acids. CDR1 MNHEY and CDR2 SVGAGI come from the germline V gene. CDR3 bases: TGTGCCAGCAGTTACACTAGCGGGAGGGCCGGGGAGCTGTTTTTT. It is translated as CASSYTSGRAGELFF.

The chain links TRBV28 to TRBJ2-2; 10 bases are shared with TRBD1. Germline V gene data show CDR1 as MDHEN and CDR2 as SYDVKM. The CDR3 has 16 amino acids. Germline trimming cut 2 bases from V and 4 bases from J; bases unmatched to any gene: 4. This chain's CDR3 is CASSLRQGAITGELFF. As DNA, the CDR3 is TGTGCCAGCAGTTTAAGACAGGGGGCGATCACCGGGGAGCTGTTTTTT.

This clone was observed a single time. The CDR3 DNA reads TGTGCCAGCAGCTCCTTAGCGGGGTTGAACTACGAGCAGTACTTC. Its protein product is CASSSLAGLNYEQYF. The J gene is TRBJ2-7, the V gene TRBV5-6, with 8 bases matching TRBD2. The CDR3 runs 15 residues. Looked up from germline, CDR1 is SGHDT and CDR2 is YYEEEE. Trimming removed 3 bases from V and 3 bases from J; junction bases left unmatched: 8. The whole variable domain, filled in from reference TRBV5-6 and TRBJ2-7, reads DAGVTQSPTHLIKTRGQQVTLRCSPKSGHDTVSWYQQALGQGPQFIFQYYEEEERQRGNFPDRFSGHQFPNYSSELNVNALLLGDSALYLCASSSLAGLNYEQYFGPGTRLTVT.

The sample holds one count of this clone. The gene calls are TRBV6-6 and TRBJ1-2, with 7 bases aligning to TRBD1. The V gene's germline CDR1 is MNHNY and CDR2 SVGAGI (reference sequence). This CDR3 region has 13 residues. The junction had 3 bases not matched to a gene; V was cut back by 2 bases and J by 6 bases. The CDR3 sequence is CASSYATGDGYTF. The CDR3 DNA is TGTGCCAGCAGTTACGCAACAGGGGATGGCTACACCTTC.